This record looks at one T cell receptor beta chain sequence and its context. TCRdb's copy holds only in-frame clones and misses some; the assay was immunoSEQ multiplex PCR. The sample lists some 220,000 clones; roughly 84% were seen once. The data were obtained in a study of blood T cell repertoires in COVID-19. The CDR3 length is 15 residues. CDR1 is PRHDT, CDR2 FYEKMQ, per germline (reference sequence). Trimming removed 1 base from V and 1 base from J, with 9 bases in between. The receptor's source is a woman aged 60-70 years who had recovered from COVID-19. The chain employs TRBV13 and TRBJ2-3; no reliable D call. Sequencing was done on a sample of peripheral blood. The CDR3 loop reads CASSLAQEGTDTQYF. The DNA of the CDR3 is TGTGCCAGCAGCTTAGCCCAAGAGGGCACAGATACGCAGTATTTT. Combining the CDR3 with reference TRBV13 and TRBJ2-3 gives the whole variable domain AAGVIQSPRHLIKEKRETATLKCYPIPRHDTVYWYQQGPGQDPQFLISFYEKMQSDKGSIPDRFSAQQFSDYHSELNMSSLELGDSALYFCASSLAQEGTDTQYFGPGTRLTVL.